This TCR beta chain was identified during a study of CD8+ T cells in alopecia areata. The CDR3 spans 15 residues. V was cut by 4 bases and J by 3 bases, with 15 bases left in between. Germline-derived CDR1 and CDR2 are SGHNT and YYREEE (reference sequence). Sorting separated CD25+CD127- cells from the CD4+ cells of roughly five patients. Sequencing relied on a cDNA template that was reverse transcribed from extracted RNA. Method: immunoSEQ multiplex PCR; TCRdb's copy keeps in-frame clones and lacks some. Of about 37,000 clones in the sample, roughly half are singletons; the top ten hold approximately 1.8%.

The rearrangement uses TRBV5-4 and TRBJ2-3; perhaps TRBD1 as D (6 bases). The clonotype comes from a human donor with alopecia areata. Sequences were obtained from CD4+ Tregs sorted from blood. The CDR3 loop is CASSAGLRGTDTQYF. The CDR3 DNA is TGTGCCAGCAGCGCAGGACTGAGGGGGACAGATACGCAGTATTTT.